Each of the 13 T cell receptor beta chains below was sequenced from the same sample in a study of blood T cell repertoires in COVID-19. Assay: immunoSEQ multiplex PCR; the TCRdb copy retains only in-frame clones and omits some. The data hold 74,000 or so clones, with roughly 89% observed a single time. The sequencing input was peripheral blood. Source of these receptors: a man aged 45 to 65 with active COVID-19.

This clone came up many times. The V gene is TRBV7-9, the J gene TRBJ1-2; D gene uncertain. The CDR3 covers 13 residues. V was trimmed by 1 base and J by 8 bases, leaving 11 bases between them. From germline, CDR1 is SEHNR and CDR2 FQNEAQ (reference sequence). The DNA for the CDR3 is TGTGCCAGCAGCTTAGGGGCAGCTGAAGGCTACACCTTC. The encoded protein is CASSLGAAEGYTF.

This chain links TRBV29-1 with TRBJ2-5; a possible D gene is TRBD2 (5 bases). CDR3 length equals 12 residues. Looked up from germline, CDR1 is SQVTM and CDR2 is ANQGSEA. Deletions cut 7 bases from V and 1 base from J, with 10 bases between. In DNA form, the CDR3 reads TGCAGCGCCACGGGGAGCCAAGAGACCCAGTACTTC. It encodes CSATGSQETQYF.

CDR3 in DNA: TGTGCCAGCAGCCCCCTTAGTCCTATACCGAATCAAGAGACCCAGTACTTC. It codes for CASSPLSPIPNQETQYF. The chain recombines TRBV5-5 with TRBJ2-5; D is ambiguous. Trimming pared 4 bases from V and 2 bases from J, leaving 21 bases between. This CDR3 comprises 17 residues. Germline CDR1 and CDR2: SGHKS and YYEKEE (reference sequence).

This rearrangement joins TRBV6-5 to TRBJ1-1; tentative D call: TRBD1 (6 bases). Germline CDR1 is MNHEY and CDR2 is SVGAGI. Deletions cut 5 bases from V and 1 base from J, with 14 bases between. The CDR3 length is 15 residues. Here the CDR3 reads CASSPGGAQNTEAFF. The CDR3 DNA sequence: TGTGCCAGCAGTCCGGGGGGGGCCCAGAACACTGAAGCTTTCTTT.

The J gene is TRBJ2-3, the V gene TRBV5-8, with unresolved D. In germline, CDR1 is SGHTS, CDR2 YDEGEE. The V end was cut by 4 bases, the J end by 0 bases, with 15 bases between. The CDR3 consists of 16 residues. The CDR3 sequence is CASSPREAGSTDTQYF. In DNA, the CDR3 is TGTGCCAGCAGCCCCCGCGAGGCCGGGAGCACAGATACGCAGTATTTT.

The rearrangement joins TRBV7-3 to TRBJ2-1; 7 nucleotides align to TRBD1. CDR3 length equals 15 residues. V lost 2 bases to trimming and J lost 3 bases; unmatched junction nucleotides: 4. Germline CDR1 SGHTA, CDR2 FQGTGA. The CDR3 DNA reads as TGTGCCAGCAGCTTATGGCAGGGGGACTACAATGAGCAGTTCTTC. It is translated as CASSLWQGDYNEQFF.

The chain links TRBV4-1 to TRBJ2-7; D is uncertain. The CDR3 runs 13 residues. Germline CDR1 is MGHRA and CDR2 is YSYEKL. V lost 0 bases to trimming and J lost 2 bases, with 5 bases between them. The DNA for the CDR3 is TGCGCCAGCAGCCAAGAGACAACCTACGAGCAGTACTTC. Its translation: CASSQETTYEQYF.

The rearrangement joins TRBV6-2 or TRBV6-3 to TRBJ2-7; D is unresolved. V gave up 3 bases and J gave up 4 bases, with 10 bases separating them. This CDR3 spans 13 amino acids. CDR1 is MNHEY and CDR2 is SVGEGT in the germline V gene. The DNA of the CDR3 is TGTGCCAGCAGTTATGAGGTCACTTACGAGCAGTACTTC. Protein: CASSYEVTYEQYF.

The chain recombines TRBV6-5 with TRBJ2-7; D uncertain. V was cut by 8 bases and J by 7 bases, with 18 bases left in between. The CDR3 is 13 residues long. The germline V gene encodes CDR1 MNHEY and CDR2 SVGAGI. The CDR3 here is CASQGSWALEQYF. DNA of the CDR3: TGTGCCAGCCAAGGTTCTTGGGCGTTGGAGCAGTACTTC.

This chain connects TRBV5-1 to TRBJ1-2; D is unclear. Germline V gives CDR1 SGHRS, CDR2 YFSETQ. The CDR3 consists of 13 residues. The germline V and J ends were trimmed by 2 bases and 2 bases, with 7 bases remaining between them. CDR3 sequence reads: CASSFGGNYGYTF. In DNA form, the CDR3 reads TGCGCCAGCAGCTTCGGCGGGAACTATGGCTACACCTTC.

V is TRBV7-9 and J is TRBJ2-1; 14 nucleotides match TRBD2. This CDR3 spans 16 amino acids. Looked up from germline, CDR1 is SEHNR and CDR2 is FQNEAQ (reference sequence). V shed 5 bases, J shed 7 bases, and the junction held 7 bases outside the gene matches. In DNA, the CDR3 is TGTGCCAGCAGCCCGCGACTAGCGGGGGGGACTAATGAGCAGTTCTTC. Amino acids: CASSPRLAGGTNEQFF.

The rearrangement uses TRBV4-1 and TRBJ1-1; D is undetermined. The CDR3 sequence is 16 residues long. Germline CDR1 reads MGHRA; CDR2 reads YSYEKL. V was shortened by 0 bases and J by 4 bases, with 15 bases between the two germline ends. The CDR3 is CASSQEFPSSRTEAFF. The CDR3 nucleotides read TGCGCCAGCAGCCAAGAGTTTCCAAGCTCTCGCACTGAAGCTTTCTTT.

The chain carries TRBV4-1 and TRBJ1-4; D uncertain. In germline, CDR1 is MGHRA, CDR2 YSYEKL. V shed 3 bases and J shed 6 bases, with 23 bases lying between them. The length of the CDR3 is 18 residues. CDR3 protein: CASSHKTRPGPSDEKLFF. For the CDR3, the DNA is TGCGCCAGCAGCCATAAAACCCGACCGGGTCCGTCGGATGAAAAACTGTTTTTT.